What follows are 17 T cell receptor beta chains derived from one specimen sequenced in a study of cytomegalovirus exposure and HLA in healthy donors. Sequenced by immunoSEQ multiplex PCR; TCRdb stores in-frame clones only, minus some. This table has about 56,000 clones, just over 90% appearing once. Sample: PBMCs. The receptor set was obtained from a man aged 18-30 years in good health and CMV-seronegative.

This clone was detected once. The chain links TRBV7-2 to TRBJ2-5, with 9 bases aligning to TRBD1. Germline V gene data show CDR1 as SGHTA and CDR2 as FQGNSA. The CDR3 has 16 residues. The trim removed 1 base at V and 2 bases at J, leaving 5 bases unmatched. In DNA form, the CDR3 reads TGTGCCAGCAGCTTAGGGGGGACAGGGATACAAGAGACCCAGTACTTC. It translates to CASSLGGTGIQETQYF.

The chain recombines TRBV19 with TRBJ2-7; 8 bases match TRBD1. Per the germline V gene, CDR1 is LNHDA and CDR2 is SQIVND (reference sequence). The CDR3 spans 15 residues. V was clipped by 3 bases and J by 1 base; unmatched bases: 5. CDR3 protein: CASSIGTGESYEQYF. The CDR3 coding sequence is TGTGCCAGTAGTATTGGGACAGGCGAATCCTACGAGCAGTACTTC.

J is TRBJ2-7 and V is TRBV28, with 11 bases lining up with TRBD2. V was clipped by 6 bases and J by 3 bases; unmatched bases: 13. The CDR3 is 17 residues long. From germline, CDR1 is MDHEN and CDR2 SYDVKM. CDR3 coding DNA: TGTGCCAGCAGAGGCGCCCAGACCGGGACTAGCGGCTACGAGCAGTACTTC. It specifies CASRGAQTGTSGYEQYF.

The chain carries TRBV9 and TRBJ2-1; 8 bases fit TRBD2. V was clipped by 1 base and J by 7 bases; unmatched bases: 7. This CDR3 region has 15 residues. Germline-derived CDR1 and CDR2 are SGDLS and YYNGEE. CDR3 nucleotides: TGTGCCAGCAGCGTAAACAAGCGGGAGTTGAATGAGCAGTTCTTC. Residues: CASSVNKRELNEQFF.

The chain combines TRBV6-1 with TRBJ2-3; no firm D call. The CDR3 extends over 16 amino acids. Trimming removed 2 bases at V and 1 base at J, with 13 bases between. CDR1 is MNHNS and CDR2 is SASEGT in the germline V gene. For the CDR3, the DNA is TGTGCCAGCAGTGAATGGAGACTCCAAGGCACAGATACGCAGTATTTT. Amino acid sequence: CASSEWRLQGTDTQYF.

V gene TRBV6-5 combines with J gene TRBJ1-1; D call uncertain. This CDR3 is built from 11 residues. CDR1 and CDR2 (germline): MNHEY, SVGAGI. V dropped 8 bases and J dropped 1 base, with 5 bases sitting between them. The CDR3 loop is CASGRNTEAFF. The DNA for the CDR3 is TGTGCCAGCGGGCGGAACACTGAAGCTTTCTTT.

The chain couples TRBV9 to TRBJ2-1, with TRBD2 as a possible D gene (5 bases). Looked up from germline, CDR1 is SGDLS and CDR2 is YYNGEE. The length of the CDR3 is 15 residues. V was pared by 0 bases and J by 9 bases, with 16 bases between. CDR3 region: CASSVDGHRAGEQFF. As DNA, the CDR3 is TGTGCCAGCAGCGTAGATGGCCACCGGGCGGGTGAGCAGTTCTTC.

V and J are TRBV10-2 and TRBJ2-3; TRBD1 agrees at 8 bases. Germline V gives CDR1 WSHSY, CDR2 SAAADI. The CDR3 runs 14 residues. Losses at the gene ends were 3 bases for V and 1 base for J; bases not matched to a gene: 0. CDR3 sequence (DNA): TGCGCCAGCAGTGACAGGGGGCGCACAGATACGCAGTATTTT. Its translation is CASSDRGRTDTQYF.

The rearrangement joins TRBV19 to TRBJ2-5; weak D call: TRBD1 (5 bases). The CDR3 is made up of 12 amino acids. Between the trimmed V and J ends, which lost 6 bases and 7 bases, there was a span of 12 bases. The germline CDR1 and CDR2 sequences are LNHDA and SQIVND (reference sequence). CDR3 bases: TGTGCCAGTAGCTCACTTCAGGGGACCCAGTACTTC. Amino acids: CASSSLQGTQYF.

The chain employs TRBV2 and TRBJ2-1; 8 bases map to TRBD1. The CDR3 consists of 14 residues. V shed 7 bases and J 7 bases; nucleotides not matched to a gene: 9. Looked up from germline, CDR1 is SNHLY and CDR2 is FYNNEI. CDR3 protein: CASMKDRAGNEQFF. The CDR3, as DNA: TGTGCCAGCATGAAGGACAGGGCCGGGAATGAGCAGTTCTTC.

The chain is built from TRBV7-9 and TRBJ2-3, with 10 bases identical to TRBD1. V lost 3 bases to trimming and J lost 0 bases; unmatched junction nucleotides: 9. There are 18 residues in the CDR3. Germline CDR1 and CDR2: SEHNR and FQNEAQ (reference sequence). CDR3 coding DNA: TGTGCCAGCAGCTTTCTTCCGGGACAGGGGATCAGCACAGATACGCAGTATTTT. It encodes CASSFLPGQGISTDTQYF.

This chain uses TRBV15 with TRBJ2-2; the match to TRBD2 covers 14 bases. Germline values: CDR1 LNHNV, CDR2 YYDKDF (reference sequence). CDR3 length: 19 amino acids. J lost 0 bases, V lost 5 bases, and 8 bases had no gene match. This CDR3 is CATSGLTSGRGANTGELFF. CDR3 in DNA: TGTGCCACCAGCGGGCTGACTAGCGGGAGGGGCGCGAACACCGGGGAGCTGTTTTTT.

This chain joins TRBV5-1 and TRBJ2-3, with 12 bases identical to TRBD2. J lost 6 bases, V lost 0 bases, and 2 bases had no gene match. The CDR3 runs to 15 residues. Germline CDR1 and CDR2: SGHRS and YFSETQ. CDR3 nucleotides: TGCGCCAGCAGCTTGGGACTAGCGGGAGCCGATACGCAGTATTTT. Its translation is CASSLGLAGADTQYF.

This chain links TRBV27 with TRBJ2-5, with D maybe TRBD2 (6 bases). Germline V gene lookup returns CDR1 MNHEY and CDR2 SMNVEV (reference sequence). V lost 2 bases to trimming and J lost 7 bases, with 20 bases between them. The CDR3 has 16 amino acids. CDR3 DNA: TGTGCCAGCAGTTTAAATTCCCCAACTAGCTCCGGGACCCAGTACTTC. Amino acids: CASSLNSPTSSGTQYF.

The rearrangement joins TRBV27 to TRBJ1-2; TRBD1 agrees at 8 bases. This CDR3 is built from 15 residues. The germline gives CDR1 MNHEY, CDR2 SMNVEV (reference sequence). J gave up 2 bases and V 0 bases, and 2 bases lay outside the gene matches. The CDR3 sequence: CASSLSWTGNYGYTF. In nucleotides, the CDR3 is TGTGCCAGCAGTTTATCATGGACAGGGAACTATGGCTACACCTTC.

V is TRBV19 and J is TRBJ2-1; 9 bases are shared with TRBD1. Germline loops: CDR1 LNHDA, CDR2 SQIVND (reference sequence). V was pared by 4 bases and J by 1 base, with 11 bases of the junction left unmatched. The CDR3 covers 18 residues. The CDR3 protein is CASSTTWDRELSYNEQFF. Here the CDR3 DNA reads TGTGCCAGTAGTACAACCTGGGACAGGGAGTTATCCTACAATGAGCAGTTCTTC.

The chain recombines TRBV7-8 with TRBJ2-3; 16 nucleotides agree with TRBD2. CDR1 and CDR2 from the germline V gene are SGHVS and FQNEAQ. The CDR3 contains 15 residues. V shed 11 bases, J shed 4 bases, and the junction held 6 bases outside the gene matches. The CDR3 spells CAGGTSGRAPDTQYF. The CDR3 bases are TGTGCCGGCGGGACTAGCGGGAGGGCCCCAGATACGCAGTATTTT.